The clone carrying this T cell receptor beta chain appeared a single time. The antigen is unknown. This record belongs to a study of regulatory dendritic cells for organ transplantation. Some clones are missing from TCRdb's copy, which holds only in-frame ones; the method was immunoSEQ multiplex PCR. The sample has some 29,000 clones, approximately 80% seen once. CD4+ or CD8+ T cells were sorted as naive CD45RA+ or memory CD45RO+. V shed 5 bases and J shed 3 bases, with 10 bases lying between them. CDR1 is SNHLY and CDR2 is FYNNEI in the germline V gene. This CDR3 spans 13 amino acids. Study observations and caveats: Resting memory CD8+ T cells held the most alloreactive clonotypes. Memory CD8+ clonal expansion seemed more limited with regulatory than mature dendritic cells.

What was sequenced was naive CD4+ T cells from blood. Subset defined: CD45RA+ naive T cells. The V and J genes are TRBV2 and TRBJ1-1; no firm D call. The clonotype was recovered from a human donor in good health. DNA for the CDR3: TGTGCCAGCAGTCGGGATCTCTACACTGAAGCTTTCTTT. Its protein is CASSRDLYTEAFF.